The next 26 T cell receptor beta chains were all read from a single sample in a study of blood T cell repertoires in COVID-19. Here immunoSEQ multiplex PCR was the method, and the copy in TCRdb shows in-frame clones only, minus some. The table lists 220,000 or so clones, around 82% of them singletons. The sample comprised peripheral blood. All receptors come from a woman older than 75 with acute or convalescent COVID-19.

The chain has TRBV5-4 and TRBJ1-1, with D perhaps TRBD1 (5 bases). The CDR3 has 15 amino acids. The germline V and J ends were trimmed by 3 bases and 1 base, with 13 bases remaining between them. The V gene's germline CDR1 is SGHNT and CDR2 YYREEE (reference sequence). CDR3 DNA sequence: TGTGCCAGCAGCTCCTTTACAGGACCGAACACTGAAGCTTTCTTT. This encodes CASSSFTGPNTEAFF. The full variable domain, in which reference TRBV5-4 and TRBJ1-1 provide the parts outside the CDR3, is ETGVTQSPTHLIKTRGQQVTLRCSSQSGHNTVSWYQQALGQGPQFIFQYYREEENGRGNFPPRFSGLQFPNYSSELNVNALELDDSALYLCASSSFTGPNTEAFFGQGTRLTVV.

V usage is TRBV5-5 and J usage is TRBJ1-4; tentative D call: TRBD1 (5 bases). Germline V gene sequence: CDR1 SGHKS, CDR2 YYEKEE (reference sequence). The V end lost 8 bases, the J end lost 4 bases, and 15 bases lay between the germline ends. The CDR3 sequence is 14 residues long. CDR3 residues: CASRLGQGNEKLFF. The CDR3 DNA follows: TGTGCCAGTCGATTAGGGCAGGGTAATGAAAAACTGTTTTTT.

This rearrangement joins TRBV7-2 to TRBJ1-4, with 7 bases fitting TRBD1. V lost 3 bases to trimming and J lost 3 bases; unmatched junction nucleotides: 4. The CDR3 runs to 15 residues. The germline gives CDR1 SGHTA, CDR2 FQGNSA. Here the CDR3 reads CASSFYRGPNEKLFF. CDR3 nucleotides: TGTGCCAGCAGCTTTTACAGGGGACCTAATGAAAAACTGTTTTTT. Supplemented by reference TRBV7-2 and TRBJ1-4, the full variable domain reads GAGVSQSPSNKVTEKGKDVELRCDPISGHTALYWYRQSLGQGLEFLIYFQGNSAPDKSGLPSDRFSAERTGGSVSTLTIQRTQQEDSAVYLCASSFYRGPNEKLFFGSGTQLSVL.

The chain has TRBV6-1 and TRBJ1-6; 9 bases fit TRBD1. CDR1 is MNHNS, CDR2 SASEGT, per germline. The CDR3 is 16 amino acids. J gave up 10 bases and V 1 base, and 8 bases lay outside the gene matches. CDR3 residues: CASSEGWGQGASPLHF. Here the CDR3 DNA reads TGTGCCAGCAGTGAAGGGTGGGGACAGGGCGCCTCACCCCTCCACTTT.

The J gene is TRBJ2-3, the V gene TRBV5-1; TRBD1 matches 9 bases. This CDR3 spans 16 amino acids. Per the germline V gene, CDR1 is SGHRS and CDR2 is YFSETQ. V dropped 0 bases and J dropped 0; count of bases not matched to a gene: 2. CDR3 protein: CASSLGTGDSTDTQYF. Written as DNA, the CDR3 is TGCGCCAGCAGCTTGGGGACAGGGGATAGCACAGATACGCAGTATTTT.

Of note for this clone: Additional DNA sequences in this sample encode the identical CDR3. The V call is TRBV5-1, the J call TRBJ1-5, with D perhaps TRBD1 (6 bases). V lost 0 bases, J lost 0 bases, and 7 bases lay in between. The CDR3 extends over 15 amino acids. Germline CDR1 SGHRS, CDR2 YFSETQ. The CDR3 coding sequence is TGCGCCAGCAGCTTGGCAGGGGATAGCAATCAGCCCCAGCATTTT. Protein sequence: CASSLAGDSNQPQHF.

The rearrangement joins TRBV9 to TRBJ1-1, with D tentatively TRBD1 (6 bases). The CDR3 has 16 amino acids. V was shortened by 3 bases and J by 1 base, with 16 bases between the two germline ends. CDR1 SGDLS and CDR2 YYNGEE come from the germline V gene. This chain's CDR3 is CASSAAEMTGNTEAFF. Written as DNA, the CDR3 is TGTGCCAGCAGCGCGGCCGAAATGACAGGGAACACTGAAGCTTTCTTT.

The chain links TRBV4-1 to TRBJ1-6; D is unclear. Between the trimmed V and J ends, which lost 3 bases and 0 bases, there was a span of 9 bases. Germline assignment: CDR1 MGHRA and CDR2 YSYEKL. The length of the CDR3 is 16 residues. CDR3 in amino acids: CASSQLGSSYNSPLHF. For the CDR3, the DNA is TGCGCCAGCAGCCAGTTGGGGAGCTCCTATAATTCACCCCTCCACTTT.

The V gene is TRBV18, the J gene TRBJ1-5; the D is unclear. The CDR3 runs 11 residues. V shed 4 bases and J shed 11 bases, with 9 bases lying between them. Germline V gene sequence: CDR1 KGHSH, CDR2 LQKENI. The CDR3 reads CASSLGLAQHF. CDR3 sequence (DNA): TGTGCCAGCTCACTCGGACTCGCCCAGCATTTT.

This clone was seen just once. The chain carries TRBV7-2 and TRBJ2-1; 8 bases are a match to TRBD1. There are 15 residues in the CDR3. With 4 bases clipped from V and 6 bases from J, the junction kept 8 bases outside the gene matches. Per the germline V gene, CDR1 is SGHTA and CDR2 is FQGNSA. The CDR3 sequence: CASSSRTGSPNEQFF. The CDR3 region has the DNA TGTGCCAGCAGCTCGCGGACAGGGTCGCCCAATGAGCAGTTCTTC.

The genes are TRBV3-1 (or the pseudogene TRBV3-2) and TRBJ2-3; tentatively, D is TRBD2 (5 bases). There are 17 residues in the CDR3. V was pared by 0 bases and J by 2 bases, with 15 bases between. Germline V gives CDR1 LGHDT, CDR2 YNNKEL (reference sequence). DNA of the CDR3: TGTGCCAGCAGCCAAGATAGGCGGGTGGGCGACACAGATACGCAGTATTTT. It translates to CASSQDRRVGDTDTQYF.

This chain links TRBV11-3 with TRBJ2-3; D unresolved. In germline, CDR1 is SGHNT, CDR2 YENEEA. V lost 5 bases and J lost 5, with 17 bases in between. The length of the CDR3 is 15 residues. This chain's CDR3 is CASSVGARSGDTQYF. CDR3 DNA: TGTGCCAGCAGCGTAGGAGCCCGTTCGGGAGATACGCAGTATTTT.

V usage is TRBV9 and J usage is TRBJ1-1; D is unclear. CDR3 length: 14 residues. Germline V gene sequence: CDR1 SGDLS, CDR2 YYNGEE. Trimming stripped 0 bases from V and 9 bases from J, with 15 bases between. The CDR3 nucleotides are TGTGCCAGCAGCGTAGAAAGCGGAGAAGACCAAGCTTTCTTT. Protein sequence: CASSVESGEDQAFF.

The chain employs TRBV7-9 and TRBJ2-7; the D gene is possibly TRBD2 (6 bases). The CDR3 contains 14 residues. Germline CDR1 is SEHNR and CDR2 is FQNEAQ (reference sequence). Trimming removed 8 bases from V and 3 bases from J, with 17 bases in between. As DNA, the CDR3 is TGTGCCAGCGGGACTTTGGCGGGGAACTACGAGCAGTACTTC. Protein sequence: CASGTLAGNYEQYF.

This chain joins TRBV7-2 and TRBJ1-1; no reliable D call. The ends were cut back, 5 bases at V and 5 bases at J, with 15 bases in the middle. The CDR3 runs to 14 residues. The germline V gene has CDR1 SGHTA and CDR2 FQGNSA. DNA for the CDR3: TGTGCCAGCAGCCCCTTTGCGTCGGGGACTGAAGCTTTCTTT. Protein product: CASSPFASGTEAFF.

This clone was detected a few times. At one end, the junction sequence differs from germline, possibly due to a read error. The V call is TRBV2, the J call TRBJ2-4; D might be TRBD1 or TRBD2, each matching 5 bases. Germline V lookup: CDR1 SNHLY, CDR2 FYNNEI. This CDR3 is 14 amino acids long. The DNA for the CDR3 is TGTGCCAGCAGAGAAGAGGGGGCCAAAAACATTCAGTACTTC. This sequence encodes CASREEGAKNIQYF.

There are a few counts of this clone. The chain has TRBV2 and TRBJ1-4, with 8 bases lining up with TRBD1. This CDR3 is built from 15 residues. Germline CDR1 SNHLY, CDR2 FYNNEI. Germline trimming cut 5 bases from V and 5 bases from J; bases unmatched to any gene: 7. This chain's CDR3 is CASSRTGGGNEKLFF. The CDR3 nucleotides are TGTGCCAGCAGTCGTACAGGGGGAGGAAATGAAAAACTGTTTTTT.

The gene calls are TRBV6-6 and TRBJ1-4; 9 bases match TRBD1. Germline V lookup: CDR1 MNHNY, CDR2 SVGAGI (reference sequence). The CDR3 has 12 residues. With V trimmed by 8 bases and J by 5 bases, 0 bases remained unmatched. CDR3: CASGTGNEKLFF. The CDR3 DNA follows: TGTGCCAGCGGGACAGGGAATGAAAAACTGTTTTTT.

The chain recombines TRBV29-1 with TRBJ2-3; 7 nucleotides align to TRBD1. This CDR3 contains 14 residues. From germline, CDR1 is SQVTM and CDR2 ANQGSEA. The ends lost 3 bases at V and 6 bases at J; junction bases unmatched: 9. The chain's CDR3 is CSVDSRGTADTQYF. The DNA for the CDR3 is TGCAGCGTTGATTCCCGAGGGACAGCTGATACGCAGTATTTT.

The chain carries TRBV2 and TRBJ2-7, with 13 bases that match TRBD2. J was trimmed by 7 bases and V by 6 bases; bases with no gene match: 12. CDR1 SNHLY and CDR2 FYNNEI come from the germline V gene. The CDR3 spans 16 residues. CDR3 protein: CASSVLGTSGGVEQYF. CDR3 in DNA: TGTGCCAGCAGCGTACTGGGTACTAGCGGGGGGGTAGAGCAGTACTTC.

This sequence joins TRBV19 and TRBJ1-1; TRBD1 is a possible D gene (6 bases). Germline values: CDR1 LNHDA, CDR2 SQIVND (reference sequence). V lost 3 bases to trimming and J lost 0 bases, with 11 bases between them. There are 15 residues in the CDR3. The CDR3 loop is CASSMYDRMNTEAFF. The CDR3, as DNA: TGTGCCAGTAGTATGTATGACAGGATGAACACTGAAGCTTTCTTT.

The chain joins TRBV19 to TRBJ2-7, with D tentatively TRBD1 (5 bases). In germline, CDR1 is LNHDA, CDR2 SQIVND (reference sequence). Trimming removed 5 bases at V and 2 bases at J, with 10 bases between. The CDR3 runs 13 residues. In DNA form, the CDR3 reads TGTGCCAGTAGTGTCGGACAAGCCTACGAGCAGTACTTC. Its protein product is CASSVGQAYEQYF.

This clone has just one count. The chain recombines TRBV3-1 (or the pseudogene TRBV3-2) with TRBJ1-3; no clear D. The length of the CDR3 is 17 residues. The V gene's germline CDR1 is LGHDT and CDR2 YNNKEL (reference sequence). V lost 1 base to trimming and J lost 0 bases, with 13 bases between them. CDR3 nucleotides: TGTGCCAGCAGCCAAGGGAGTAGGGAGGTCTCTGGAAACACCATATATTTT. Translating it yields CASSQGSREVSGNTIYF.

V gene TRBV11-2 combines with J gene TRBJ2-1; 9 nucleotides agree with TRBD1. Germline V gene data show CDR1 as SGHAT and CDR2 as FQNNGV. CDR3 size: 15 residues. V shed 5 bases and J 10 bases; nucleotides not matched to a gene: 12. This CDR3 is CASSRGGQGAGEQFF. In DNA, the CDR3 is TGTGCCAGCAGCCGTGGGGGACAGGGTGCTGGGGAGCAGTTCTTC.

The rearrangement uses TRBV3-1 (or the pseudogene TRBV3-2) and TRBJ2-2, with 12 nucleotides matching TRBD2. The CDR3 runs 17 residues. V lost 1 base to trimming and J lost 7 bases; unmatched junction nucleotides: 7. Germline V CDR1 and CDR2: LGHDT, YNNKEL (reference sequence). CDR3 sequence (DNA): TGTGCCAGCAGCCAAGGACTAGCGGGGGACCTGGGCGGGGAGCTGTTTTTT. This translates into CASSQGLAGDLGGELFF.

The V call is TRBV5-4, the J call TRBJ1-1, with 7 bases aligning to TRBD1. CDR1 is SGHNT, CDR2 YYREEE, per germline (reference sequence). V lost 0 bases and J lost 2; bases outside the gene matches: 7. This CDR3 spans 16 amino acids. The CDR3 here is CASSLAGGGRNTEAFF. CDR3 DNA sequence: TGTGCCAGCAGCTTGGCGGGAGGGGGCCGAAACACTGAAGCTTTCTTT.